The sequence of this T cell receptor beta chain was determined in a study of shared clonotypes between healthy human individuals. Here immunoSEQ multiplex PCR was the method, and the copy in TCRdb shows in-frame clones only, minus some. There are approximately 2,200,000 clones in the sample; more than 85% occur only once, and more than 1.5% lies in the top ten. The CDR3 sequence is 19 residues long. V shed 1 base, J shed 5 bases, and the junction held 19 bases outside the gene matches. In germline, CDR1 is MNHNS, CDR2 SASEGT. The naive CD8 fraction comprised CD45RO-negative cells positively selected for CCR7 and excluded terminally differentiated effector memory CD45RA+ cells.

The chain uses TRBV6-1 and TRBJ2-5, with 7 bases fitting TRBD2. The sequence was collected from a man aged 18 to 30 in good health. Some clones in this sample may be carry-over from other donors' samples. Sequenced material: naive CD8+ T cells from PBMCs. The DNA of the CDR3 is TGTGCCAGCAGTGAAGATCTAGGCGGTACGACTAGCTTTATGGAGACCCAGTACTTC. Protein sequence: CASSEDLGGTTSFMETQYF.